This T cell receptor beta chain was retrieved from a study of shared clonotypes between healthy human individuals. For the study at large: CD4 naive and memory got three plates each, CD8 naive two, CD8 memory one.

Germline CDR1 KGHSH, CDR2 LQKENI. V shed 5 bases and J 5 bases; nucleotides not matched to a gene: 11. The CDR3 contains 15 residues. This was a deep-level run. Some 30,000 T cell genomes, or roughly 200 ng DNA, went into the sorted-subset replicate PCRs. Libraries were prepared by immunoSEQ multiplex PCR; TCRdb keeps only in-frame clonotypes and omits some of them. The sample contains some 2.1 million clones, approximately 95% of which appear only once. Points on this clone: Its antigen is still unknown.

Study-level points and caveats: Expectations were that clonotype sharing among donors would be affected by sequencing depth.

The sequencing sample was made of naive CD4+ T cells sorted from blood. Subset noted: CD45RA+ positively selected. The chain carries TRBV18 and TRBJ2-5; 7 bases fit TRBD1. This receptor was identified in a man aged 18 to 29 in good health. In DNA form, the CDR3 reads TGTGCCAGCTCATCTCCGGGACAGAGGGTGGAGACCCAGTACTTC. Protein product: CASSSPGQRVETQYF.